This T cell receptor beta chain was obtained from a study of cytomegalovirus exposure and HLA in healthy donors. The CDR3 runs 14 residues. V lost 6 bases to trimming and J lost 0 bases, with 6 bases between them. Germline assignment: CDR1 SGHVS and CDR2 FNYEAQ. The roughly 120-subject validation cohort, separate from the approximately 670-subject first cohort, included the donors. Profiling relied on immunoSEQ multiplex PCR, and the TCRdb table lists in-frame clones only, not all of them. The sample holds roughly 300,000 clones, about nine tenths seen once. This chain uses TRBV7-6 with TRBJ2-6, with unresolved D. This clonotype was sampled from a woman in her late teens or twenties in good health and CMV-seronegative. The sample taken for sequencing was PBMCs. CDR3 bases: TGTGCCAGCAGGCGTAACTCTGGGGCCAACGTCCTGACTTTC. It specifies CASRRNSGANVLTF.